Each of the 23 T cell receptor beta chains below was sequenced from the same sample in a study of cytomegalovirus exposure and HLA in healthy donors. 13 Jbeta primers and 60 Vbeta primers were used for the PCR. TCRdb's copy holds only in-frame clones and misses some; the assay was immunoSEQ multiplex PCR. The sample holds about 180,000 clones, around 80% seen once. The sequencing sample was made of PBMCs. All receptors derive from a girl aged 10 to 17 in good health and CMV-seropositive.

V usage is TRBV11-2 and J usage is TRBJ2-7; 7 bases fit TRBD2. Germline assignment: CDR1 SGHAT and CDR2 FQNNGV. V dropped 5 bases and J dropped 3; count of bases not matched to a gene: 13. The CDR3 runs 16 residues. CDR3 DNA: TGTGCCAGCAGCCCTCCGCTAGCGGAAATAGACTACGAGCAGTACTTC. Amino acid sequence: CASSPPLAEIDYEQYF.

In its sample, this clone was seen once. This chain joins TRBV2 and TRBJ2-1; no firm D call. V dropped 6 bases and J dropped 5 bases, with 20 bases sitting between them. Germline CDR1 and CDR2: SNHLY and FYNNEI. The CDR3 totals 16 residues. CDR3 residues: CASSENLVPTHNEQFF. The CDR3, as DNA: TGTGCCAGCAGCGAAAATCTAGTGCCCACCCACAATGAGCAGTTCTTC.

The gene calls are TRBV29-1 and TRBJ2-7; 12 bases fit TRBD1. V lost 4 bases and J lost 7; bases outside the gene matches: 11. CDR3 length: 15 amino acids. Germline values: CDR1 SQVTM, CDR2 ANQGSEA. In nucleotides, the CDR3 is TGCAGCGTTGCCCAGCCGGGACAGGGGGCTGGGGAGCAGTACTTC. Translated: CSVAQPGQGAGEQYF.

This clone was found once. This chain joins TRBV6-5 and TRBJ2-7; possible D gene TRBD2, 6 bases. V dropped 3 bases and J dropped 2 bases, with 14 bases sitting between them. The germline V gene has CDR1 MNHEY and CDR2 SVGAGI. The CDR3 contains 15 residues. CDR3 sequence reads: CASSYSGLLTYEQYF. The CDR3 DNA follows: TGTGCCAGCAGTTATTCGGGACTGCTGACCTACGAGCAGTACTTC.

This chain links TRBV5-1 with TRBJ2-5; 8 nucleotides match TRBD2. The CDR3 sequence is 14 residues long. The V gene's germline CDR1 is SGHRS and CDR2 YFSETQ. V lost 0 bases and J lost 13; bases outside the gene matches: 11. As DNA, the CDR3 is TGCGCCAGCAGCTTGGTCCCGGGAGGGTTGAAAGGGTACTTC. Its protein product is CASSLVPGGLKGYF.

V gene TRBV7-2 combines with J gene TRBJ2-7; 13 bases map to TRBD2. The germline V gene encodes CDR1 SGHTA and CDR2 FQGNSA. The V gene end was trimmed by 3 bases and the J gene end by 0 bases; junction bases not matched to a gene: 2. CDR3 size: 16 residues. This CDR3 reads CASSLTSGRTSYEQYF. The CDR3 region has the DNA TGTGCCAGCAGCTTGACTAGCGGGAGGACCTCCTACGAGCAGTACTTC.

This clone was detected only once. The chain couples TRBV7-6 to TRBJ2-5; D remains unclear. Trimming took off 0 bases at V and 2 bases at J, with 4 bases between the two ends. The CDR3 length is 13 residues. Germline values: CDR1 SGHVS, CDR2 FNYEAQ. CDR3 amino acids: CASSLARQETQYF. The DNA for the CDR3 is TGTGCCAGCAGCTTAGCCAGGCAAGAGACCCAGTACTTC.

The V gene is TRBV6-5, the J gene TRBJ2-5; TRBD1 aligns across 9 bases. The CDR3 length is 13 residues. Germline V gene sequence: CDR1 MNHEY, CDR2 SVGAGI. With 6 bases clipped from V and 5 bases from J, the junction kept 4 bases outside the gene matches. CDR3 amino acids: CASRRQGDETQYF. The CDR3 bases are TGTGCCAGCAGAAGACAGGGGGACGAGACCCAGTACTTC.

This chain connects TRBV11-2 to TRBJ1-2, with TRBD1 as a possible D gene (5 bases). This CDR3 contains 16 residues. V was pared by 1 base and J by 4 bases, with 16 bases between. The germline CDR1 and CDR2 sequences are SGHAT and FQNNGV. The CDR3 loop is CASSLVYFPGGYGYTF. CDR3 DNA: TGTGCCAGCAGCTTAGTCTACTTTCCGGGGGGCTATGGCTACACCTTC. Filled out from reference TRBV11-2 and TRBJ1-2, the complete variable domain reads EAGVAQSPRYKIIEKRQSVAFWCNPISGHATLYWYQQILGQGPKLLIQFQNNGVVDDSQLPKDRFSAERLKGVDSTLKIQPAKLEDSAVYLCASSLVYFPGGYGYTFGSGTRLTVV.

The rearrangement uses TRBV7-2 and TRBJ2-5; perhaps TRBD2 as D (5 bases). Germline-derived CDR1 and CDR2 are SGHTA and FQGNSA. This CDR3 has 13 residues. Trimming shortened V by 5 bases and J by 2 bases, and 9 bases separated the two germline ends. The CDR3 DNA sequence: TGTGCCAGCAGCCGCGGGCGGCAAGAGACCCAGTACTTC. Translation: CASSRGRQETQYF. The whole variable domain, filled in from reference TRBV7-2 and TRBJ2-5, reads GAGVSQSPSNKVTEKGKDVELRCDPISGHTALYWYRQSLGQGLEFLIYFQGNSAPDKSGLPSDRFSAERTGGSVSTLTIQRTQQEDSAVYLCASSRGRQETQYFGPGTRLLVL.

The rearrangement joins TRBV14 to TRBJ2-1; TRBD2 agrees at 7 bases. CDR1 and CDR2 from the germline V gene are SGHDN and FVKESK. V dropped 0 bases and J dropped 1; count of bases not matched to a gene: 15. This CDR3 has 20 amino acids. In DNA, the CDR3 is TGTGCCAGCAGCCAAGATGGTCTCGCTAGCGGCCTCCCTTCCTACAATGAGCAGTTCTTC. Translation: CASSQDGLASGLPSYNEQFF.

This clone is a singleton in its sample. The V gene is TRBV27, the J gene TRBJ2-7, with 9 bases lining up with TRBD1. This CDR3 spans 13 amino acids. J gave up 6 bases and V 8 bases, and 8 bases lay outside the gene matches. CDR1 and CDR2 (germline): MNHEY, SMNVEV (reference sequence). The CDR3 sequence is CASCFGTGSEQYF. CDR3 DNA: TGTGCCAGCTGCTTCGGGACAGGGTCCGAGCAGTACTTC.

V and J are TRBV25-1 and TRBJ2-1, with D hard to call. Germline CDR1 reads MGHDK; CDR2 reads SYGVNS. The germline V and J ends were trimmed by 4 bases and 10 bases, with 11 bases remaining between them. The CDR3 extends over 12 amino acids. The CDR3 region is CASSATLQEQFF. The CDR3 coding sequence is TGTGCCAGCAGTGCCACGTTACAGGAGCAGTTCTTC.

The chain carries TRBV6-5 and TRBJ2-5, with TRBD2 identical over 7 bases. V was clipped by 0 bases and J by 5 bases; unmatched bases: 9. This CDR3 is built from 16 residues. The germline CDR1 and CDR2 sequences are MNHEY and SVGAGI. CDR3 protein: CASSYSLLGGGETQYF. In nucleotides, the CDR3 is TGTGCCAGCAGTTACTCCCTCTTGGGGGGAGGGGAGACCCAGTACTTC.

V usage is TRBV27 and J usage is TRBJ2-7; 9 bases are shared with TRBD1. The V gene's germline CDR1 is MNHEY and CDR2 SMNVEV (reference sequence). Trimming cost V 5 bases and J 5 bases; bases outside gene matches: 10. The CDR3 extends over 15 amino acids. The CDR3 is CASSNRDRAYHEQYF. In nucleotides, the CDR3 is TGTGCCAGCAGTAACCGGGACAGGGCTTACCACGAGCAGTACTTC.

The chain uses TRBV5-1 and TRBJ1-2, with TRBD1 as a possible D gene (5 bases). The CDR3 contains 12 residues. V dropped 0 bases and J dropped 8 bases, with 8 bases sitting between them. Germline V gene data show CDR1 as SGHRS and CDR2 as YFSETQ. The CDR3 coding sequence is TGCGCCAGCAGCTTGGGCGGGGACGGCTACACCTTC. Translating it yields CASSLGGDGYTF.

This clone appeared a single time. V and J are TRBV4-1 and TRBJ2-5, with TRBD1 matching 7 bases. Germline assignment: CDR1 MGHRA and CDR2 YSYEKL. The trim removed 0 bases at V and 4 bases at J, leaving 2 bases unmatched. CDR3 size: 14 residues. Here the CDR3 reads CASSQERGPETQYF. CDR3 in DNA: TGCGCCAGCAGCCAAGAAAGGGGGCCAGAGACCCAGTACTTC.

The chain recombines TRBV11-3 with TRBJ2-7, with D unclear. The CDR3 contains 13 residues. CDR1 and CDR2 (germline): SGHNT, YENEEA. Trimming cost V 0 bases and J 2 bases, with 5 bases left between them. The CDR3 DNA follows: TGTGCCAGCAGCTTAGAACCGGCCTACGAGCAGTACTTC. It translates to CASSLEPAYEQYF.

The genes are TRBV27 and TRBJ2-7; 8 positions match TRBD1. J gave up 2 bases and V 3 bases, and 3 bases lay outside the gene matches. The CDR3 is 14 amino acids. Germline V gene data show CDR1 as MNHEY and CDR2 as SMNVEV (reference sequence). The CDR3 DNA reads as TGTGCCAGCAGTTTGACAGGGGAAGCCTACGAGCAGTACTTC. Protein product: CASSLTGEAYEQYF.

The chain combines TRBV29-1 with TRBJ2-3; D may be TRBD1 (6 bases). Germline V CDR1 and CDR2: SQVTM, ANQGSEA. V dropped 4 bases and J dropped 8 bases, with 19 bases sitting between them. The CDR3 totals 14 residues. The CDR3 protein is CSVVAGGDIFTQYF. Written as DNA, the CDR3 is TGCAGCGTTGTGGCAGGTGGGGACATATTTACGCAGTATTTT.

In its sample, this clone was seen a few times. This chain links TRBV6-1 with TRBJ1-3, with unresolved D. There are 14 residues in the CDR3. From germline, CDR1 is MNHNS and CDR2 SASEGT. V was pared by 10 bases and J by 2 bases, with 15 bases between. The CDR3: CATQVGLAGNTIYF. The CDR3 DNA sequence: TGTGCCACCCAGGTGGGTCTGGCTGGAAACACCATATATTTT.

This clone was observed a handful of times. The chain combines TRBV2 with TRBJ2-7, with unresolved D. The CDR3 spans 13 residues. Deletions cut 6 bases from V and 2 bases from J, with 11 bases between. The germline V gene encodes CDR1 SNHLY and CDR2 FYNNEI. CDR3 sequence reads: CASSTGIAYEQYF. CDR3 sequence (DNA): TGTGCCAGCAGCACGGGTATCGCCTACGAGCAGTACTTC.

This chain links TRBV25-1 with TRBJ2-7, with D uncertain. The CDR3 consists of 12 residues. The germline CDR1 and CDR2 sequences are MGHDK and SYGVNS. The V gene lost 0 bases and the J gene lost 7 bases, with 7 bases spanning the gap. The CDR3 coding sequence is TGTGCCAGCAGTGAATATGTACGGGAGCAGTACTTC. It is translated as CASSEYVREQYF.